This section outlines one TCR beta chain sequence together with its context. Its antigen is not identified. This CDR3 is built from 14 residues. V lost 1 base, J lost 5 bases, and 11 bases lay in between. Germline-derived CDR1 and CDR2 are LNHDA and SQIVND (reference sequence). This specimen comes from a study of cytomegalovirus exposure and HLA in healthy donors. The study's findings and limits: In a later analysis, the majority of CMV-associated beta chains seemingly showed HLA restriction. For cytomegalovirus status, the classifier reportedly gave diagnoses with high specificity and sensitivity.

Healthy individuals who donated bone marrow served as the donors. The PCR used 60 Vbeta and 13 Jbeta primers. Data came from immunoSEQ multiplex PCR; TCRdb stores just in-frame clones and leaves some out. The table includes around 93,000 clones, around 84% detected once. The chain carries TRBV19 and TRBJ1-2; no reliable D call. The sample taken for sequencing was PBMCs. The clonotype originates from a woman aged 40 to 50 in good health and CMV-seronegative. The CDR3 protein is CASSIVAATYGYTF. The CDR3 DNA is TGTGCCAGTAGTATAGTGGCGGCCACGTATGGCTACACCTTC.